The clone carrying this T cell receptor (beta chain) was observed a few times. V was trimmed by 1 base and J by 5 bases, leaving 14 bases between them. CDR1 and CDR2 (germline): MDHEN, SYDVKM. CDR3 length equals 15 residues. Clones were sequenced by immunoSEQ multiplex PCR, and TCRdb holds only the in-frame ones, with some missing. The sample holds about 49,000 clones, about half seen once. The record originates from a study of cytotoxic CD8 clonotypes in ibrutinib-treated CLL. The sequences come from PBMCs, collected after 12 months of ibrutinib treatment. This chain links TRBV28 with TRBJ1-2; weak D call: TRBD1 (6 bases). The receptor's source is a human donor with chronic lymphocytic leukemia. CDR3 coding DNA: TGTGCCAGCAGTTTATTCAGCGGGGGCGTATATGGCTACACCTTC. As protein: CASSLFSGGVYGYTF.